What follows describes a single T cell receptor (beta chain). Its cognate antigen has yet to be identified. The record has no base qualities; no much larger clone is one base away. The sequencer was an Illumina NovaSeq 6000. cDNA libraries for TCRalpha and TCRbeta were prepared by 5'RACE using constant-segment primers, with sample barcodes and unique molecular identifiers added. RNA was extracted from every sample with Trizol reagent. Libraries were amplified in two PCR steps, with a second sample barcode and Illumina TruSeq adapters added in the second step. Sequencing of libraries was performed on an Illumina NovaSeq with 2 x 150 bp paired-end reads. Concerning the study's data processing: With migec v1.2.7, reads were demultiplexed and then collapsed into UMI-guided consensus sequences. Using mixcr v2.1.11, UMI consensuses were aligned to TRA and TRB V and J templates and then assembled into clonotypes. A clonotype was counted as expanded or contracted only when both edgeR and NoisET called the clonotype significant, with the noise models trained on biological replicates. For edgeR calls, the cutoffs were a false discovery rate-adjusted p below 0.01 and a log2 fold-change threshold of 1. As an exploratory analysis of dynamics, max-normalized trajectories of the 1000 most abundant clonotypes were examined by PCA with hierarchical clustering. Separately sequenced CD4+ and CD8+ repertoires were used to assign a CD4 or CD8 phenotype to each responding clone. TCRdb applied fastp at Q25 and MiXCR to the public reads, then kept only in-frame beta chains. Every entry covers one CDR3 protein and lists the most common genes and DNA from its rows. For this entry, the V and J calls and clone size follow TCRdb and not the study's own pipeline. Recorded for this sample are about 200,000 distinct CDR3 sequences; roughly 10% of them occurred a single time. Approximately 3.3% of the sample is taken by the ten largest.

The sample is drawn from a study of T-cell memory formation after mild COVID-19 (dated by TCRdb to the early 2020s). About the full investigation: Most TCR sequence clusters were specific to one of the two donors. T-cell clones expanding and contracting after mild COVID-19 in a couple of donors were tracked by longitudinal TCRalpha and TCRbeta repertoire sequencing. The cohort was made up of two young adult volunteers, one female and one male, who were previously healthy.

General conclusions and limits of the study: Contracting CD4+ clones turned up mainly in the CM and EM memory subsets, whereas EMRA was where CD8+ clones were enriched. Balanced CD4/CD8 phenotypes were observed for clones contracting from day 15 to 85, whereas a bias towards CD4+ was observed for a second wave of clones expanding from day 15 to 37. Whether the second-wave clones peaking on day 37 were SARS-CoV-2 specific was not confirmed. Only a couple of mild cases were covered in the study, and larger cohorts including severe cases with pre-infection samples were considered necessary. The detection of some responding clones in pre-infection memory suggests that pre-existing cross-reactive memory T cells joined the SARS-CoV-2 response.

Trimming accounts for 6 bases at V and 6 bases at J, while the number of junction bases matched to no gene is 4. The CDR3 spans 13 residues, from the cysteine through the phenylalanine. The CDR3 DNA has 39 bases and is translated from base 1. CDR1 and CDR2 were assigned from the germline V gene as ENHRY and SYGVKD. PBMCs were isolated by Ficoll-Paque density gradient centrifugation. Source material: PBMCs or a T cell subset sorted from them (not recorded which). This clonotype was sampled from a man aged 18 to 30 who had mild COVID-19 (a few samples of this study predate the infection). The sample titles of this study are shuffled in the database, so cell type and time point are left out; the donor was told from shared clones. The rearranged chain carries TRBV10-3 and TRBJ1-4, and 7 bases in between align with TRBD1. The base sequence is TGTGCCATCAGACCCCAGGGGGATGAAAAACTGTTTTTT. Its translation reads: CAIRPQGDEKLFF.